These 18 T cell receptor beta chains originate from one sample sequenced in a study of T cell repertoires in cytomegalovirus infection. One entry per CDR3 protein results from TCRdb running MiXCR on the reads. The sample lists around 450,000 distinct CDR3 sequences, 10% to 12% seen once, with 9.5% to 13% in the top ten. Sequencing was performed on PBMCs. Receptors were obtained from a human donor in good health (CMV status not recorded). Some clones in this sample may be carry-over from other donors' samples.

The J gene is TRBJ1-2, the V gene TRBV3-1; D perhaps matches TRBD1 (6 bases). There are 17 residues in the CDR3. Germline V lookup: CDR1 LGHDT, CDR2 YNNKEL (reference sequence). V was clipped by 4 bases and J by 0 bases, with 18 bases between them. The CDR3 spells CASSRRGQGQTNYGYTF. The CDR3 coding sequence is TGTGCCAGCAGCCGTCGGGGGCAGGGGCAAACTAACTATGGCTACACCTTC.

This clonotype occurred a few times. CDR3 DNA sequence: TGTGCCAGCAGCTTGGGGACAGTTCGAGAGACCCAGTACTTC. Translation: CASSLGTVRETQYF. The chain joins TRBV5-4 to TRBJ2-5, with D perhaps TRBD1 (6 bases). CDR3 length: 14 residues. Per germline, CDR1 SGHNT and CDR2 YYREEE (reference sequence). V was pared by 0 bases and J by 4 bases, with 10 bases between.

The chain is built from TRBV5-1 and TRBJ1-3; D is unresolved. CDR3 length: 16 residues. V gave up 1 base and J gave up 0 bases, with 11 bases separating them. Looked up from germline, CDR1 is SGHRS and CDR2 is YFSETQ. CDR3 coding DNA: TGCGCCAGCAGCTTGCGCCAGACGTTCTCTGGAAACACCATATATTTT. Its translation is CASSLRQTFSGNTIYF.

This chain links TRBV20-1 with TRBJ1-5; the D gene is possibly TRBD1 (6 bases). The V end was cut by 5 bases, the J end by 5 bases, with 16 bases between. Looked up from germline, CDR1 is DFQATT and CDR2 is SNEGSKA (reference sequence). The CDR3 is 14 residues long. CDR3 residues: CSALGSGADQPQHF. As DNA, the CDR3 is TGCAGTGCTTTGGGGTCAGGGGCAGATCAGCCCCAGCATTTT.

This clonotype was counted many times. V usage is TRBV7-2 and J usage is TRBJ1-1; maybe TRBD1 (5 bases). The germline V gene encodes CDR1 SGHTA and CDR2 FQGNSA. With 1 base removed from V and 1 base from J, the gap between germline ends came to 13 bases. CDR3 length: 16 amino acids. CDR3 in DNA: TGTGCCAGCAGCTTAGATTCTAGGGGCTCGAACACTGAAGCTTTCTTT. Protein sequence: CASSLDSRGSNTEAFF.

The chain employs TRBV20-1 and TRBJ2-7; the match to TRBD1 covers 10 bases. Trimming removed 0 bases from V and 5 bases from J; junction bases left unmatched: 7. The CDR3 has 15 residues. Germline CDR1 is DFQATT and CDR2 is SNEGSKA (reference sequence). This CDR3 reads CSARDRDRGVHEQYF. The CDR3 coding sequence is TGCAGTGCTAGAGATCGGGACAGGGGTGTGCACGAGCAGTACTTC.

The sample holds a few counts of this clonotype. V is TRBV7-9 and J is TRBJ2-5, with D tentatively TRBD1 (6 bases). Trimming took off 3 bases at V and 2 bases at J, with 10 bases between the two ends. Germline V gene lookup returns CDR1 SEHNR and CDR2 FQNEAQ (reference sequence). The length of the CDR3 is 14 residues. This CDR3 reads CASSFKGGQETQYF. CDR3 DNA: TGTGCCAGCAGCTTTAAAGGGGGACAAGAGACCCAGTACTTC.

The CDR3 DNA follows: TGCAGCGTCACCGGGGGCGCCTCTGGGGCCAACGTCCTGACTTTC. Its translation: CSVTGGASGANVLTF. V usage is TRBV29-1 and J usage is TRBJ2-6, with D perhaps assigned TRBD1 or TRBD2 (6 bases each). The germline gives CDR1 SQVTM, CDR2 ANQGSEA. The V end was cut by 6 bases, the J end by 0 bases, with 12 bases between. This CDR3 region has 15 residues.

This clonotype was detected many times. The rearrangement joins TRBV5-4 to TRBJ2-5; 15 bases align to TRBD2. The CDR3 covers 16 residues. CDR1 is SGHNT, CDR2 YYREEE, per germline (reference sequence). V lost 4 bases, J lost 4 bases, and 5 bases stayed unmatched. The CDR3 coding sequence is TGTGCCAGCAGCCTCCGGACTAGCGGGAGGGTAGAGACCCAGTACTTC. This codes for CASSLRTSGRVETQYF.

This clonotype has at least ten counts. V is TRBV7-2 and J is TRBJ1-5; D might be TRBD1 (5 bases). Between the trimmed V and J ends, which lost 3 bases and 5 bases, there was a span of 14 bases. CDR1 is SGHTA and CDR2 is FQGNSA in the germline V gene. This CDR3 contains 15 residues. The CDR3: CASSFSAGLDQPQHF. The CDR3 DNA sequence: TGTGCCAGCAGCTTCTCGGCAGGGCTCGATCAGCCCCAGCATTTT.

Many counts were recorded for this clonotype. The chain is built from TRBV7-8 and TRBJ2-3, with D perhaps matching TRBD2 (7 bases). Trimming cost V 5 bases and J 0 bases, with 15 bases left between them. The CDR3 is made up of 16 amino acids. The germline V gene encodes CDR1 SGHVS and CDR2 FQNEAQ. This CDR3 is CASSNWGRGSTDTQYF. In DNA, the CDR3 is TGTGCCAGCAGCAATTGGGGGCGGGGGAGCACAGATACGCAGTATTTT.

This clonotype was recorded at least ten times. J is TRBJ1-1 and V is TRBV6-1; 7 bases map to TRBD1. Germline CDR1 MNHNS, CDR2 SASEGT. The CDR3 length is 14 residues. With V trimmed by 3 bases and J by 7 bases, 8 bases remained unmatched. CDR3 DNA sequence: TGTGCCAGCAGTGATCCAGGGGGGGAGGGTGAAGCTTTCTTT. Its translation is CASSDPGGEGEAFF.

This clonotype was found many times. The chain joins TRBV12-3 or TRBV12-4 to TRBJ2-7, with a weak D call TRBD2 (6 bases). V gave up 8 bases and J gave up 1 base, with 12 bases separating them. The CDR3 loop spans 13 amino acids. CDR3 region: CASSGGASYEQYF. The CDR3 nucleotides are TGTGCCAGCTCAGGCGGGGCGTCCTACGAGCAGTACTTC.

This clonotype came up many times. The J gene is TRBJ2-3, the V gene TRBV7-2, with TRBD2 as a possible D gene (5 bases). The CDR3 loop spans 14 amino acids. V was trimmed by 5 bases and J by 2 bases, leaving 11 bases between them. CDR1 and CDR2 (germline): SGHTA, FQGNSA. The CDR3 DNA reads TGTGCCAGCAGCCCCTTTAGCGACACAGATACGCAGTATTTT. Amino acid sequence: CASSPFSDTDTQYF.

By proportion, this clonotype is medium-sized. The chain couples TRBV14 to TRBJ2-1; 8 positions agree with TRBD1. This CDR3 region has 13 residues. V lost 6 bases and J lost 6; bases outside the gene matches: 4. CDR1 and CDR2 from the germline V gene are SGHDN and FVKESK. CDR3 sequence: CASSPDRGNEQFF. CDR3 in DNA: TGTGCCAGCAGTCCTGACAGGGGCAATGAGCAGTTCTTC.

This clonotype was recorded many times. The chain carries TRBV7-3 and TRBJ2-3, with TRBD1 as a possible D gene (6 bases). The CDR3 is 13 amino acids. Trimming removed 4 bases from V and 5 bases from J, with 10 bases in between. Germline CDR1 reads SGHTA; CDR2 reads FQGTGA. CDR3 in amino acids: CASSYDRQDTQYF. CDR3 in DNA: TGTGCCAGCAGCTACGACAGGCAAGATACGCAGTATTTT.

V usage is TRBV6-5 and J usage is TRBJ2-7; 7 bases fit TRBD2. The CDR3 has 15 amino acids. Trimming cost V 5 bases and J 0 bases; bases outside gene matches: 7. Germline loops: CDR1 MNHEY, CDR2 SVGAGI. The DNA for the CDR3 is TGTGCCAGCAGTGTTTGGGGGGGTCCCTCCTACGAGCAGTACTTC. Protein: CASSVWGGPSYEQYF.

In its sample, this clonotype was seen many times. The chain has TRBV7-9 and TRBJ1-1, with 8 bases that match TRBD1. The CDR3 has 15 amino acids. V was clipped by 5 bases and J by 5 bases; unmatched bases: 10. Per the germline V gene, CDR1 is SEHNR and CDR2 is FQNEAQ (reference sequence). This CDR3 reads CASSPQGATGTEAFF. For the CDR3, the DNA is TGTGCCAGCAGCCCCCAGGGGGCGACGGGGACTGAAGCTTTCTTT.